This T cell receptor beta chain was sequenced in a study of blood T cells in healthy people across ages. Study-level information: T cells yielded about one barcoded beta molecule per two cells through template switching. General observations from the study: A roughly linear fall in TCR beta diversity per million T cells was seen with increasing age.

Looked up from germline, CDR1 is MDHEN and CDR2 is SYDVKM. The CDR3 consists of 12 residues. The V and J ends lost 6 bases and 9 bases respectively, with 15 bases between them. On this clonotype itself: Its antigen is not known.

Then a second PCR, running roughly 7 to 12 cycles, was carried out with a sample-barcoded 5' primer and a J-beta primer mix. All samples gave at least 2.5 million CDR3-containing paired-end reads. TCRdb ran MiXCR on the 5' RACE reads and lists one entry per CDR3 protein. The sample contains about 620,000 distinct CDR3 sequences, 45% to 60% of which appear only once. They isolated at least 6.5 million PBMCs from each sample. Sequencing was performed on blood. The chain is built from TRBV28 and TRBJ2-7, with D tentatively TRBD2 (6 bases). The receptor was derived from a woman aged 80 or over in good health. The DNA for the CDR3 is TGTGCCAGCAGCCCCGGGAGAACGGTGCAGTACTTC. Amino acid sequence: CASSPGRTVQYF.